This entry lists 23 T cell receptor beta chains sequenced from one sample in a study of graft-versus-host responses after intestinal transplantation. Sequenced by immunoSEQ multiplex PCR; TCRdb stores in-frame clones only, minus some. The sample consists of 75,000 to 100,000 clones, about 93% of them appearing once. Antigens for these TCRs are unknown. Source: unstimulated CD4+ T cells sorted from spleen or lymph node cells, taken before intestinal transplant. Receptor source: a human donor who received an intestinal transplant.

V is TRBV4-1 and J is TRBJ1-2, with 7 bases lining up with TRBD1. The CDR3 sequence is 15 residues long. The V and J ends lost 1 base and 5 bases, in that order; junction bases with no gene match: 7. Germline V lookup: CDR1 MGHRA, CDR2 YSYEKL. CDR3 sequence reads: CASSQAGTAAYGYTF. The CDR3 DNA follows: TGCGCCAGCAGCCAAGCGGGGACAGCGGCTTATGGCTACACCTTC.

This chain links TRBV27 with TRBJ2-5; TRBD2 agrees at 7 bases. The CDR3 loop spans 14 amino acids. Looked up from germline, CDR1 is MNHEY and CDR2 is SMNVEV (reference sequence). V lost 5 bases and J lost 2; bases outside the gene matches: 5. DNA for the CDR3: TGTGCCAGCAGTGGGGACTATGGACAAGAGACCCAGTACTTC. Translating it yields CASSGDYGQETQYF.

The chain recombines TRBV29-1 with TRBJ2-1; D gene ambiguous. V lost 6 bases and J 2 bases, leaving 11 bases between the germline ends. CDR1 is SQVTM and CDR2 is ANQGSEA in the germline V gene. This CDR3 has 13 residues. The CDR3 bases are TGCAGCGTGGGCCAGATGGCCTACAATGAGCAGTTCTTC. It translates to CSVGQMAYNEQFF.

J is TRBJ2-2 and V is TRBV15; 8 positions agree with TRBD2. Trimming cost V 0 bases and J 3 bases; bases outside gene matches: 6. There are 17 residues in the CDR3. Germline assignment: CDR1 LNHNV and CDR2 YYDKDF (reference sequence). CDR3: CATSRDLAGGHTGELFF. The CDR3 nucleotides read TGTGCCACCAGCAGAGATCTCGCGGGGGGACACACCGGGGAGCTGTTTTTT.

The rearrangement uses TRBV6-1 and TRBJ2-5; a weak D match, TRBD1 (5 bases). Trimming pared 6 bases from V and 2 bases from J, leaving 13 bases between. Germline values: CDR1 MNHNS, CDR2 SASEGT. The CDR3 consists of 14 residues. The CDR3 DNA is TGTGCCAGCAGCTTTACAGGCCTTCAAGAGACCCAGTACTTC. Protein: CASSFTGLQETQYF.

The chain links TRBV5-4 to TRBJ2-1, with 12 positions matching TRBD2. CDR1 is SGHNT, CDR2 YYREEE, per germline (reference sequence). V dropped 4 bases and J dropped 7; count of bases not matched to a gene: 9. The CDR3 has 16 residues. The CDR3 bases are TGTGCCAGCAGCCTCAGACTAGCGGGAGTCGGTAATGAGCAGTTCTTC. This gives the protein CASSLRLAGVGNEQFF.

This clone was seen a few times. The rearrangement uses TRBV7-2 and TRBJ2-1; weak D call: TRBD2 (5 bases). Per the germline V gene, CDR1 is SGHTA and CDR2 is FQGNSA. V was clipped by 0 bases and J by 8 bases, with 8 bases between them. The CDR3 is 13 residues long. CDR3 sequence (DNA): TGTGCCAGCAGCTTAGCGCTAGCCGATGAGCAGTTCTTC. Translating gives CASSLALADEQFF.

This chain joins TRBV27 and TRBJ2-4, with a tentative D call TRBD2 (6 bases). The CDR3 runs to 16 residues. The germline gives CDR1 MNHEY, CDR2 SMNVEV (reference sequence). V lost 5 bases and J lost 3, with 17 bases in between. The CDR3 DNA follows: TGTGCCAGCAGTCTGGGACTGACGACGGGCAAAAACATTCAGTACTTC. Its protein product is CASSLGLTTGKNIQYF.

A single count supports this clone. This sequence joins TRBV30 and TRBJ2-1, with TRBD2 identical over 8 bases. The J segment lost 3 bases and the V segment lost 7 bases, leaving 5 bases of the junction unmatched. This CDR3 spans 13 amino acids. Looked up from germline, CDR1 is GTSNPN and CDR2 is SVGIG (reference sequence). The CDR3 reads CASSGGVYNEQFF. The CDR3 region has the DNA TGTGCCTCCTCCGGGGGGGTCTACAATGAGCAGTTCTTC.

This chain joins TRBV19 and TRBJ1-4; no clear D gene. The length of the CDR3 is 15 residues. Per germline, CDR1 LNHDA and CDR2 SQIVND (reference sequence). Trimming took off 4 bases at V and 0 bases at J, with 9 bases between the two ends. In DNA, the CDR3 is TGTGCCAGTAGTACACTGACAACAACTAATGAAAAACTGTTTTTT. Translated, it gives CASSTLTTTNEKLFF.

In nucleotides, the CDR3 is TGTGCCATAGGACAACAAGAGACCCAGTACTTC. It codes for CAIGQQETQYF. The rearrangement links TRBV10-3 to TRBJ2-5, with D maybe TRBD1 (5 bases). Per the germline V gene, CDR1 is ENHRY and CDR2 is SYGVKD. CDR3 length: 11 amino acids. With 9 bases removed from V and 2 bases from J, the gap between germline ends came to 7 bases.

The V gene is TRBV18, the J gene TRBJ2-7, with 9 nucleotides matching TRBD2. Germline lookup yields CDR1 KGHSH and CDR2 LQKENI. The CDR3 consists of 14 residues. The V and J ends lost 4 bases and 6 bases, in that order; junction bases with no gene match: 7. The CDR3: CASSRGLALTEQYF. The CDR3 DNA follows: TGTGCCAGCTCACGGGGACTAGCTTTAACCGAGCAGTACTTC.

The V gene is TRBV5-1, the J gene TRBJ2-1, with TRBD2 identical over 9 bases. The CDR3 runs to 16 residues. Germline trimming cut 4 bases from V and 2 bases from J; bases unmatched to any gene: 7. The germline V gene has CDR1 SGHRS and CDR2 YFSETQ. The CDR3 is CASSATGLAPYNEQFF. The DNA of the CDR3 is TGCGCCAGCAGCGCGACGGGACTAGCCCCCTACAATGAGCAGTTCTTC.

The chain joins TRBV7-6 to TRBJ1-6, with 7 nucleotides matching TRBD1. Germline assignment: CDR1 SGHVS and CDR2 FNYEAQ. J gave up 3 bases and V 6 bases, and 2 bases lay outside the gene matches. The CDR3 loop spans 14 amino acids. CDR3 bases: TGTGCCAGCAGTGACAGGGACTATAATTCACCCCTCCACTTT. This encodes CASSDRDYNSPLHF. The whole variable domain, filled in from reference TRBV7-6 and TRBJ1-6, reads GAGVSQSPRYKVTKRGQDVALRCDPISGHVSLYWYRQALGQGPEFLTYFNYEAQQDKSGLPNDRFSAERPEGSISTLTIQRTEQRDSAMYRCASSDRDYNSPLHFGNGTRLTVT.

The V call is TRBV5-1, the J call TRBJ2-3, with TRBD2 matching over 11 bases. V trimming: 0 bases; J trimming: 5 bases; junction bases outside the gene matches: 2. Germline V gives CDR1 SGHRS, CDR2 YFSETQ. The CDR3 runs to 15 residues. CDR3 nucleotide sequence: TGCGCCAGCAGCTTGGTAGCGGGGGGGGGAGATACGCAGTATTTT. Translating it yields CASSLVAGGGDTQYF.

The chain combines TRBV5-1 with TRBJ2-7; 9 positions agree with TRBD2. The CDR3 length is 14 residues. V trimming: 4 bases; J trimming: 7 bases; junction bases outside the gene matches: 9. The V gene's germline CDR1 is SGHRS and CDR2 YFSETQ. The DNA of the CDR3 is TGCGCCAGCAGCCTCGGAGGAGCGGGAGGAGAGCAGTACTTC. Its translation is CASSLGGAGGEQYF.

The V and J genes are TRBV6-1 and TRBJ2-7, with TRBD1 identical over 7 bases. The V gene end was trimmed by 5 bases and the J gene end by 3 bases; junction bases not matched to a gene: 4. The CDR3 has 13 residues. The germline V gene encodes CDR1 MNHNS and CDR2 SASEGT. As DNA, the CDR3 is TGTGCCAGCAGTCTCCGGACAGGCTACGAGCAGTACTTC. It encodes CASSLRTGYEQYF.

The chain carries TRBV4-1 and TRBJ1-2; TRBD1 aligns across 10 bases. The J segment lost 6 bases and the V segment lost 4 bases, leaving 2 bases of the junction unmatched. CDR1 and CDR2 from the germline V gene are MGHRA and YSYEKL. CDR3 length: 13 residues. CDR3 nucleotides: TGCGCCAGCAGCCGACAGGGGGCGGATGGCTACACCTTC. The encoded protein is CASSRQGADGYTF.

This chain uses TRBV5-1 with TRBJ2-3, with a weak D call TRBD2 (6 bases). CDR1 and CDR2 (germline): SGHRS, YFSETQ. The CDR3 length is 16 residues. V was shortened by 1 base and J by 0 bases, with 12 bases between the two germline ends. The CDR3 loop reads CASSLIWSGSTDTQYF. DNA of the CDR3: TGCGCCAGCAGCTTGATATGGAGCGGGAGCACAGATACGCAGTATTTT.

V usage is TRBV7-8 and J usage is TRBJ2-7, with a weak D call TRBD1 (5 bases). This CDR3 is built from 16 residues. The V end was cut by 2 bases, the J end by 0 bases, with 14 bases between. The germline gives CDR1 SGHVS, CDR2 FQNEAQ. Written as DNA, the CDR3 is TGTGCCAGCAGCTTAATGAAGGGGTCAGGCTCCTACGAGCAGTACTTC. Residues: CASSLMKGSGSYEQYF.

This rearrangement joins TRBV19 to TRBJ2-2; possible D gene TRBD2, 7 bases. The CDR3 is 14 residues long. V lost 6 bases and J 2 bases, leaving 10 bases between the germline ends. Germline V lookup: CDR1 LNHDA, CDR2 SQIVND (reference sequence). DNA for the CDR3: TGTGCCAGTAGGCGGGGGCCCAACACCGGGGAGCTGTTTTTT. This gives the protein CASRRGPNTGELFF.

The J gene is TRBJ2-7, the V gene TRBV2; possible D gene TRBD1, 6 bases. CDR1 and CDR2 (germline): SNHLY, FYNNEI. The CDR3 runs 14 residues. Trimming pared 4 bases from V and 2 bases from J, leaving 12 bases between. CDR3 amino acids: CASSGGRGAYEQYF. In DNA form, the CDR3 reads TGTGCCAGCAGTGGAGGCAGGGGCGCCTACGAGCAGTACTTC.

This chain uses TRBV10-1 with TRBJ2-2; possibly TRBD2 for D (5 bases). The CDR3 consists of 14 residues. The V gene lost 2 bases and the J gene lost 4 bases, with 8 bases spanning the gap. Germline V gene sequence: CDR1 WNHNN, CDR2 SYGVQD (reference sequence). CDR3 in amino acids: CASSEDSATGELFF. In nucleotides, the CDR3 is TGCGCCAGCAGTGAGGATAGCGCCACCGGGGAGCTGTTTTTT.